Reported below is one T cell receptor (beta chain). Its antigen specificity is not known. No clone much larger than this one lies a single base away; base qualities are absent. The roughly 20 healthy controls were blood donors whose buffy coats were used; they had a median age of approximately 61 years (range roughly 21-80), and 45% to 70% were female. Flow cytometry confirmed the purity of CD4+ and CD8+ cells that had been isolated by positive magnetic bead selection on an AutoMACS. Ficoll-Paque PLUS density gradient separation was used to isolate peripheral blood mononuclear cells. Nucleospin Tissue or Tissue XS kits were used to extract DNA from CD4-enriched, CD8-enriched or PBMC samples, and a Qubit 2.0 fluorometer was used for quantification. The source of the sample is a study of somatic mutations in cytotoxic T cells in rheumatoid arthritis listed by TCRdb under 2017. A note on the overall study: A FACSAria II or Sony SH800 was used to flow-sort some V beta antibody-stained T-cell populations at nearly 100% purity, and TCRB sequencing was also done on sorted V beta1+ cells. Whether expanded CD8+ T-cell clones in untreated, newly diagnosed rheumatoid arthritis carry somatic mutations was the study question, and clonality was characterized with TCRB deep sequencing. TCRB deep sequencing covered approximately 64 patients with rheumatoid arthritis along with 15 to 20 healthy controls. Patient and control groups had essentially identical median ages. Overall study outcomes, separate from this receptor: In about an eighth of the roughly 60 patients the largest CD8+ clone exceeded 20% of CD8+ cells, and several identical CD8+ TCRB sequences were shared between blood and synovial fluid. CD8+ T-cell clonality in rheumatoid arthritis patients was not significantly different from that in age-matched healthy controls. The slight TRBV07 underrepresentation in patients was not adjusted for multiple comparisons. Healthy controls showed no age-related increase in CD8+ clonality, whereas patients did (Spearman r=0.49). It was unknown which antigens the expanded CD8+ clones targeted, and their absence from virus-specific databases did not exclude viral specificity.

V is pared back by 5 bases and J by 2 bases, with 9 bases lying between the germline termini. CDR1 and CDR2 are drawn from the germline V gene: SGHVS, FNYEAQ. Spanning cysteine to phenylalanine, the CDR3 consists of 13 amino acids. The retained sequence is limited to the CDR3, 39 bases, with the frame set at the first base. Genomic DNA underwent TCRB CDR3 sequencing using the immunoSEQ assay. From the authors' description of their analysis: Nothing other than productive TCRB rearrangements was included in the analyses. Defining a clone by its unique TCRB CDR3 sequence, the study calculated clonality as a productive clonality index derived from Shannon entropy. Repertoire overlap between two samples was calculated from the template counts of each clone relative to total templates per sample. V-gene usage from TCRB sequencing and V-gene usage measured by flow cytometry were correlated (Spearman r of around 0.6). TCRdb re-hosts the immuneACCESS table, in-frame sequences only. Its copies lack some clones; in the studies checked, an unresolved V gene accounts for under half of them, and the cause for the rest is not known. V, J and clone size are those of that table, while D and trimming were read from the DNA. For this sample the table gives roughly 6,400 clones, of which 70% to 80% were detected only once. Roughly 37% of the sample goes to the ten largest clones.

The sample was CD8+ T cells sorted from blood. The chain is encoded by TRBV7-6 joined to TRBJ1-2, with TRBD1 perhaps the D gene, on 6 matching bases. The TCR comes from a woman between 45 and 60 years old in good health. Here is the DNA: TGTGCCAGCAGCCCTACAGGGAACTATGGCTACACCTTC. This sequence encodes CASSPTGNYGYTF.